The present T cell receptor (beta chain) was sequenced within a study of post-analysis software for immune sequencing data. Trimming shortened V by 6 bases and J by 5 bases, and 16 bases separated the two germline ends. This CDR3 has 13 amino acids. CDR1 is DFQATT and CDR2 is SNEGSKA in the germline V gene (reference sequence). General study results and limits: Controls' normalized Chao1 diversity significantly exceeded that of multiple sclerosis patients. TRBV segments more frequent in patients than in controls numbered several and included TRBV5-6, TRBV5-1 and TRBV20-1.

As concerns this clonotype: Its cognate antigen is unknown.

Unique molecular identifiers had been added to the TCR beta cDNA libraries. TCRdb re-analysed the PCR reads in MiXCR, keeping a single row per CDR3 protein. The data show 750,000 to 950,000 distinct CDR3 sequences, approximately 50% seen once. The sequencing input was blood. The V call is TRBV20-1, the J call TRBJ1-1; a weak D match, TRBD1 (5 bases). The source is a girl aged 10 to 17 with multiple sclerosis. The CDR3 DNA reads as TGCAGTGCAACTCGACAGCCACGGACTGAAGCTTTCTTT. This gives the protein CSATRQPRTEAFF.